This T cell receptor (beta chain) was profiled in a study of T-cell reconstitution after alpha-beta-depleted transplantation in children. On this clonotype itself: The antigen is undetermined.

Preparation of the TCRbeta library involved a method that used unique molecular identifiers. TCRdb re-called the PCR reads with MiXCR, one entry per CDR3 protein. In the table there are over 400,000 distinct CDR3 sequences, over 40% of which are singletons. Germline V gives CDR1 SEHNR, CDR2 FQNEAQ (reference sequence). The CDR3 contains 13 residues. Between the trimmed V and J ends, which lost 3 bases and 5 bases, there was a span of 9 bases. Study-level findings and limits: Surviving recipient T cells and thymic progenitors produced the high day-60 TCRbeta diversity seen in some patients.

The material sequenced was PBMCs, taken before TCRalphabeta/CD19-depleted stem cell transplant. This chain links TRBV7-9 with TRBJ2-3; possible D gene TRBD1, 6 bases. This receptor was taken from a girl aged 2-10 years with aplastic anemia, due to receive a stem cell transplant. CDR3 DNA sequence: TGTGCCAGCAGCTTCCAGGGGCAAGATACGCAGTATTTT. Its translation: CASSFQGQDTQYF.